The 6 T cell receptor beta chains presented below share a single source sample, sequenced in a study of response to subunit inactivated influenza vaccine. TCRdb reanalysed the RT-PCR reads using MiXCR and keeps one entry per CDR3 protein. The table has around 470,000 distinct CDR3 sequences, around 7.7% seen once. Sequences were derived from PBMCs from blood, sampled around 25 months after vaccination. Receptors originate from a man between 50 and 75 years old who received an inactivated influenza vaccine.

The chain couples TRBV7-9 to TRBJ2-3; D gene ambiguous. Germline V gene sequence: CDR1 SEHNR, CDR2 FQNEAQ (reference sequence). The germline V and J ends were trimmed by 2 bases and 2 bases, with 8 bases remaining between them. This CDR3 is 14 amino acids long. The CDR3 nucleotides are TGTGCCAGCAGCTTATTCGTGCCCACAGATACGCAGTATTTT. Its translation: CASSLFVPTDTQYF.

The rearrangement joins TRBV7-3 to TRBJ2-7; 9 bases are a match to TRBD2. This CDR3 has 15 amino acids. The ends lost 2 bases at V and 4 bases at J; junction bases unmatched: 6. Germline V gives CDR1 SGHTA, CDR2 FQGTGA. In nucleotides, the CDR3 is TGTGCCAGCAGCTTATCGGCTAGCGGGAAGTACGAGCAGTACTTC. Its translation: CASSLSASGKYEQYF.

The chain combines TRBV3-1 with TRBJ1-1; the D gene is possibly TRBD1 (5 bases). The V gene lost 0 bases and the J gene lost 3 bases, with 23 bases spanning the gap. Per the germline V gene, CDR1 is LGHDT and CDR2 is YNNKEL (reference sequence). This CDR3 has 19 residues. The CDR3 nucleotides are TGTGCCAGCAGCCAAGATCGAGTGCGCAGGGAGCGATACGACACTGAAGCTTTCTTT. It translates to CASSQDRVRRERYDTEAFF.

The genes are TRBV19 and TRBJ2-1; 8 nucleotides align to TRBD1. The CDR3 is 15 amino acids. V was pared by 2 bases and J by 10 bases, with 10 bases of the junction left unmatched. Germline V CDR1 and CDR2: LNHDA, SQIVND (reference sequence). As DNA, the CDR3 is TGTGCCAGTAGTATAATGGGACAGGCCCCATGGGAGCAGTTCTTC. It translates to CASSIMGQAPWEQFF.

This clonotype has a count of ten or more. The V and J genes are TRBV7-2 and TRBJ2-7; 9 positions agree with TRBD2. CDR3 size: 17 residues. CDR1 and CDR2 from the germline V gene are SGHTA and FQGNSA. J lost 3 bases, V lost 3 bases, and 12 bases had no gene match. CDR3 loop: CASSLKTGLAAVYEQYF. The CDR3 DNA is TGTGCCAGCAGCTTGAAGACGGGACTAGCCGCCGTCTACGAGCAGTACTTC.

This clonotype was observed a handful of times. The chain recombines TRBV3-1 with TRBJ2-1, with D perhaps TRBD2 (5 bases). The V gene's germline CDR1 is LGHDT and CDR2 YNNKEL (reference sequence). This CDR3 is built from 19 residues. Trimming pared 2 bases from V and 4 bases from J, leaving 24 bases between. Here the CDR3 DNA reads TGTGCCAGCAGCCAACCACCCTCCCAACCCGTAGGCGGGTACAATGAGCAGTTCTTC. As protein: CASSQPPSQPVGGYNEQFF.